These T cell receptor beta chains were read from a single sample in a study of technical replicates of blood from a few donors. The protocol was immunoSEQ multiplex PCR, while the TCRdb copy is restricted to in-frame clones and leaves out a portion. Of 60,000 or so clones listed, approximately 87% are singletons. The sample comprised PBMCs. The receptor set was obtained from a human donor in good health. Some clones in this sample may be carry-over from other donors' samples. Both conserved end residues are part of each CDR3. A D gene is named only where the DNA matches it firmly. Only part of the rows carry a size: once, few, many, or a class if the clone is expanded.

- | - | TRBJ1-6 | TRBV7-2 | TGTGCCAGCAGCGCACAAGATTCACCCCTCCACTTT | CASSAQDSPLHF
- | - | TRBJ1-3 | TRBV6-6 | TGTGCCAGCAACCCCACAGGGTCGAGCTCTGGAAACACCATATATTTT | CASNPTGSSSGNTIYF
TRBD2 | - | TRBJ2-5 | TRBV5-1 | TGCGCCAGCAGCCGGACTAGCGGGGGGGCCGAGGAGACCCAGTACTTC | CASSRTSGGAEETQYF
- | - | TRBJ2-3 | TRBV19 | TGTGCCAGTAGTTGGCAGAGCACAGATACGCAGTATTTT | CASSWQSTDTQYF
- | - | TRBJ2-1 | TRBV2 | TGTGCCAGCTTGGACTACGATGAGCAGTTCTTC | CASLDYDEQFF
TRBD2 | - | TRBJ2-5 | TRBV6-6 | TGTGCCAGCAGCCCCGGACTAGGAGAGACCCAGTACTTC | CASSPGLGETQYF
TRBD2 | - | TRBJ2-5 | TRBV7-2 | TGTGCCAGCAGCCCCCGAAGCGGGATACAAGAGACCCAGTACTTC | CASSPRSGIQETQYF
TRBD1 | - | TRBJ2-2 | TRBV4-1 | TGCGCCAGCAGTCCCGGGACAGGCGACACCGGGGAGCTGTTTTTT | CASSPGTGDTGELFF
TRBD2 | - | TRBJ2-5 | TRBV4-2 | TGTGCCAGCAGCCAAGATCCGGGGGGGGCCGGGACCCAGTACTTC | CASSQDPGGAGTQYF
TRBD1 | - | TRBJ2-5 | TRBV5-1 | TGCGCCAGCAGTCCGGTAGGGACAGGGGGAGAAGAGACCCAGTACTTC | CASSPVGTGGEETQYF
- | - | TRBJ1-2 | TRBV6-6 | TGTGCCAGCAGACGGGGGGGTGACTATGGCTACACCTTC | CASRRGGDYGYTF
TRBD1 | - | TRBJ2-3 | TRBV10-3 | TGTGCCATCAGTGATGACAGGGGTAGCACAGATACGCAGTATTTT | CAISDDRGSTDTQYF
- | few | TRBJ2-7 | TRBV10-3 | TGTGCCATCAGTGAGGACAGAAGAAGCTACGAGCAGTACTTC | CAISEDRRSYEQYF
TRBD1 | - | TRBJ2-3 | TRBV14 | TGTGCCAGCAGCCAAGTCGGACAGGGGGTTGATACGCAGTATTTT | CASSQVGQGVDTQYF
TRBD1 | - | TRBJ2-7 | TRBV25-1 | TGTGCCAGCAGTGCAGTTACAGGGGGCTACGAGCAGTACTTC | CASSAVTGGYEQYF
- | - | TRBJ1-1 | TRBV6-5 | TGTGCCAGCAAAGGAGGGATTTTGAACACTGAAGCTTTCTTT | CASKGGILNTEAFF
- | - | TRBJ1-6 | TRBV7-9 | TGTGCCAGCAGCGAAAACAGGGCTAGCTCCTATAATTCACCCCTCCACTTT | CASSENRASSYNSPLHF
TRBD2 | - | TRBJ2-1 | TRBV19 | TGTGCCAGTAGTTCTGCGGGGGGGTACAATGAGCAGTTCTTC | CASSSAGGYNEQFF
TRBD2 | - | TRBJ2-1 | TRBV7-8 | TGTGCCAGCAGCCACCGAACCCGACTAGCGGGGGAGCACAATGAGCAGTTCTTC | CASSHRTRLAGEHNEQFF
TRBD1 | few | TRBJ1-2 | TRBV6-6 | TGTGCCAGCAGTAGCGAAGGGACAGGGGGGGGCTACACCTTC | CASSSEGTGGGYTF
TRBD1 | - | TRBJ2-7 | TRBV7-2 | TGTGCCAGCAGCCCAAGTGTCACAGGGGGTGCATACGAGCAGTACTTC | CASSPSVTGGAYEQYF
TRBD2 | - | TRBJ2-5 | TRBV5-6 | TGTGCCAGCAGCTTGCTCTTAGAGGGACTAGAGGGAGAGACCCAGTACTTC | CASSLLLEGLEGETQYF
TRBD2 | - | TRBJ2-1 | TRBV30 | TGTGCCTGGAGTGTCGGTAGCGGGAGTATGGATGAGCAGTTCTTC | CAWSVGSGSMDEQFF
TRBD1 | - | TRBJ1-3 | TRBV15 | TGTGCCACCAGCAGAACTGGGACAGGGGGGCACACCATATATTTT | CATSRTGTGGHTIYF
- | - | TRBJ2-5 | TRBV7-2 | TGTGCCAGCAGCTTAGGCCTAGCTCGCAAAGGGACCCAGTACTTC | CASSLGLARKGTQYF